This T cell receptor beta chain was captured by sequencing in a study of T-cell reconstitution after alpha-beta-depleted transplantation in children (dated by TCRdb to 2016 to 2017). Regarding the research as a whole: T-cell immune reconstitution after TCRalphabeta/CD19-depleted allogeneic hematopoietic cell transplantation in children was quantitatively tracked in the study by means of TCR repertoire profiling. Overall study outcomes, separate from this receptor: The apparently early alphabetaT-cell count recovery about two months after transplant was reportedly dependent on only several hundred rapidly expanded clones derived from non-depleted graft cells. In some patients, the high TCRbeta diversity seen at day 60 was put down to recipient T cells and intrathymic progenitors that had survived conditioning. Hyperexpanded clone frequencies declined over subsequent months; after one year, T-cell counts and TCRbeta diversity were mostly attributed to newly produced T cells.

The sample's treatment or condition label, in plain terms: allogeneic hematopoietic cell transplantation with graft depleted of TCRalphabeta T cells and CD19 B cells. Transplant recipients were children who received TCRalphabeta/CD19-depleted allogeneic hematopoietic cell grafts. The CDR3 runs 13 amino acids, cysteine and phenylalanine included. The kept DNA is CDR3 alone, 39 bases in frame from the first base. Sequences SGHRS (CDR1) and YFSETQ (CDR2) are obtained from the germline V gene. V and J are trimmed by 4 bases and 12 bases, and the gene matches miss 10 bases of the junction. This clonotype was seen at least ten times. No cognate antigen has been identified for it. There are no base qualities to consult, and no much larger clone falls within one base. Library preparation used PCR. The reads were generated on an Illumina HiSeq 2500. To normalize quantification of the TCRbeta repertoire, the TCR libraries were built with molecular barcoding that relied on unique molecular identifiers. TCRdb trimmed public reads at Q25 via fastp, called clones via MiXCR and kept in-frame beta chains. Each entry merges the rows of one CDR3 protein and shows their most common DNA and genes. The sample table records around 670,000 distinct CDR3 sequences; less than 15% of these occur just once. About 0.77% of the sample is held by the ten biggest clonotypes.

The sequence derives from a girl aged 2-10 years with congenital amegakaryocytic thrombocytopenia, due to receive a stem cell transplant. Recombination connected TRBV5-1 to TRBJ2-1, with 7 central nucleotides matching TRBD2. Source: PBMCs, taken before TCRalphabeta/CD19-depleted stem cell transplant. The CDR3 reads CASSNRTRWGQFF. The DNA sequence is TGCGCCAGCAGCAACCGGACTAGATGGGGGCAGTTCTTC.